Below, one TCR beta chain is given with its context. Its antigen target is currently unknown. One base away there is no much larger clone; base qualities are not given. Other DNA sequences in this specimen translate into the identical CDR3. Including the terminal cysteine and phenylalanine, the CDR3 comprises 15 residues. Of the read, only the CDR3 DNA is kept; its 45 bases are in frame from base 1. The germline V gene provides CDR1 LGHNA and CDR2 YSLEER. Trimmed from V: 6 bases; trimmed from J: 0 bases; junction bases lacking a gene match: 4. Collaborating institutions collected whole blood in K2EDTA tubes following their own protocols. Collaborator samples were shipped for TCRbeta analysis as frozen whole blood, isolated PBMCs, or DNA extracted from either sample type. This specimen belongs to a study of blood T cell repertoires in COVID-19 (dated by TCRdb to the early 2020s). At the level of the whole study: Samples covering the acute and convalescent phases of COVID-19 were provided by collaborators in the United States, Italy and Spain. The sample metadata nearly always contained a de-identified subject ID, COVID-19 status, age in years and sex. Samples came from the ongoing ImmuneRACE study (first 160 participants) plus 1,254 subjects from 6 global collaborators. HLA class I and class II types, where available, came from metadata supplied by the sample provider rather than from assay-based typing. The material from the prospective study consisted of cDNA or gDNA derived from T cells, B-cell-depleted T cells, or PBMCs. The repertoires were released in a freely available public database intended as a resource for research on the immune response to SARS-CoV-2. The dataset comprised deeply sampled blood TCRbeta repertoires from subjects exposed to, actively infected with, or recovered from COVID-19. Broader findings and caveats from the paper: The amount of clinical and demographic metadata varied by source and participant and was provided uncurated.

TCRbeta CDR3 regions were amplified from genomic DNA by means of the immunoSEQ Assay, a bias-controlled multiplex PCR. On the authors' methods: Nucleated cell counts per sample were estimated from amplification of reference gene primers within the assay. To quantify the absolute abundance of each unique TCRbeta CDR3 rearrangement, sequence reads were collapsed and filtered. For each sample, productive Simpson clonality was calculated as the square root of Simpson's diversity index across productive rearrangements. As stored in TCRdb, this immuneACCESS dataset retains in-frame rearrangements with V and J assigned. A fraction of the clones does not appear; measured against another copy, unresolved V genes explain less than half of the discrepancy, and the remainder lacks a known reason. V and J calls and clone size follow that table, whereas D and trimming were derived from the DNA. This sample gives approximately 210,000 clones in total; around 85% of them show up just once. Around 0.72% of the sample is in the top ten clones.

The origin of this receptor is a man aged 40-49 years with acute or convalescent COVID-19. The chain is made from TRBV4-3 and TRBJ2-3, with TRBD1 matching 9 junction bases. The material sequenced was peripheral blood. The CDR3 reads CASSPGTGSTDTQYF. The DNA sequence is TGCGCCAGCAGTCCCGGGACAGGGAGCACAGATACGCAGTATTTT.